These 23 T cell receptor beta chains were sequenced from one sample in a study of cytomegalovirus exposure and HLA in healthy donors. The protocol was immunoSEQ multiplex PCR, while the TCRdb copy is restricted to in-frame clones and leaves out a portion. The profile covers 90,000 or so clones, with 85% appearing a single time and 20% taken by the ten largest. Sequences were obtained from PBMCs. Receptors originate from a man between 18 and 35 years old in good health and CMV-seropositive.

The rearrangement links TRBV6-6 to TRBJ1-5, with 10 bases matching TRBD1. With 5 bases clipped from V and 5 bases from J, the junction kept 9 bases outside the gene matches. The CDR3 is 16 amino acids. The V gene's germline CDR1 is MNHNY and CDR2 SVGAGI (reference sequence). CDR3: CASSPPDRGLDQPQHF. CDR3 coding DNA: TGTGCCAGCAGTCCGCCCGACAGGGGGCTCGATCAGCCCCAGCATTTT.

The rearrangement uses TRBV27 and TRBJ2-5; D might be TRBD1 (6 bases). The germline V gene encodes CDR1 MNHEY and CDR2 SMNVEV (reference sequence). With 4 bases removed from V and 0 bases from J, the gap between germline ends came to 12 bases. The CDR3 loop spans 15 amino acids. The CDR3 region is CASSWDNMYQETQYF. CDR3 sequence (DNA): TGTGCCAGCAGTTGGGACAACATGTACCAAGAGACCCAGTACTTC.

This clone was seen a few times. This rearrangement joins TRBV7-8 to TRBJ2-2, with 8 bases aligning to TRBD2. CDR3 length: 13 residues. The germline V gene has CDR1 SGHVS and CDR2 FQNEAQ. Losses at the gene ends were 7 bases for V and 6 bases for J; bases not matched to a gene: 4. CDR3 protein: CASMRGEAGELFF. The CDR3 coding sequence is TGTGCCAGCATGCGGGGGGAGGCCGGGGAGCTGTTTTTT.

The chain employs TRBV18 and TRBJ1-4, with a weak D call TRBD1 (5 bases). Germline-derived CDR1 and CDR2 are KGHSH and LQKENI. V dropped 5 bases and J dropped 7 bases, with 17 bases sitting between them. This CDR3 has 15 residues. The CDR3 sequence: CASSSWTLEGEKLFF. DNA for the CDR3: TGTGCCAGCTCATCCTGGACACTTGAAGGTGAAAAACTGTTTTTT.

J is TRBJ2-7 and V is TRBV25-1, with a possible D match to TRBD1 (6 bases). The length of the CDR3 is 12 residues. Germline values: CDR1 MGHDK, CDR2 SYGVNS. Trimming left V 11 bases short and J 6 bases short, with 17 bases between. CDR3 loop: CACDLRGLEQYV. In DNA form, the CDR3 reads TGTGCCTGCGATCTCAGGGGTCTCGAGCAGTACGTC.

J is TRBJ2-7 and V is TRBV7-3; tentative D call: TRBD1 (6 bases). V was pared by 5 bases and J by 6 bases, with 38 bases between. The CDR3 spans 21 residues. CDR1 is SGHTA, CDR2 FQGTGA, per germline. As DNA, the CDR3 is TGTGCCAGCAGCCTAGTGGACAGATCGAGCACATTGACCGACGGGCGCGGCGAGCAGTACTTC. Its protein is CASSLVDRSSTLTDGRGEQYF.

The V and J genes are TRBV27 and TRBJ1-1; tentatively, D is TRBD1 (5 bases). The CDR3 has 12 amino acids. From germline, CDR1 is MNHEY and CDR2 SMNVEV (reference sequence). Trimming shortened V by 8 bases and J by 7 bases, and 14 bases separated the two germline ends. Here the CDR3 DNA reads TGTGCCAGCGGACATGGGGCCGGTGAAGCTTTCTTT. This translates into CASGHGAGEAFF.

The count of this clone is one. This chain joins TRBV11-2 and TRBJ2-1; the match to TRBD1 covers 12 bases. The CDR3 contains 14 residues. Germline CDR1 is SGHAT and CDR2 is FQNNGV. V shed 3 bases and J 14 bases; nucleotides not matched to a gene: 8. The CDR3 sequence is CASSLGQGARLEFF. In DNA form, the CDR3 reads TGTGCCAGCAGCTTGGGACAGGGGGCCCGTTTGGAGTTCTTC. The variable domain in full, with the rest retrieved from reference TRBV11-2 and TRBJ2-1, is EAGVAQSPRYKIIEKRQSVAFWCNPISGHATLYWYQQILGQGPKLLIQFQNNGVVDDSQLPKDRFSAERLKGVDSTLKIQPAKLEDSAVYLCASSLGQGARLEFFGPGTRLTVL.

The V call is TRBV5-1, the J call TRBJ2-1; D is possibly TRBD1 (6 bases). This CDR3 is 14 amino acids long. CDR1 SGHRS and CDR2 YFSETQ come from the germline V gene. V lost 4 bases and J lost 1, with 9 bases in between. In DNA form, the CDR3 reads TGCGCCAGCAGCCAGGACAGTTCCTACAATGAGCAGTTCTTC. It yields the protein CASSQDSSYNEQFF.

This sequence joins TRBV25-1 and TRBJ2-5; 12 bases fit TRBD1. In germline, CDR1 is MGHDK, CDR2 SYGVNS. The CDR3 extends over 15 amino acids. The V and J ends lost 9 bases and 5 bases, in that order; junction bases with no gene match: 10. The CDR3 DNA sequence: TGTGCCAGGCCACGGGACAGGGGGCGGACGGAGACCCAGTACTTC. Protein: CARPRDRGRTETQYF.

The DNA of the CDR3 is TGTGCCAGCGGCCGAGGGGGGGCCAATGAGCAGTTCTTC. Translation gives CASGRGGANEQFF. The chain has TRBV11-2 and TRBJ2-1; a weak D match, TRBD2 (7 bases). The V gene lost 8 bases and the J gene lost 6 bases, with 14 bases spanning the gap. The CDR3 length is 13 residues. Per germline, CDR1 SGHAT and CDR2 FQNNGV.

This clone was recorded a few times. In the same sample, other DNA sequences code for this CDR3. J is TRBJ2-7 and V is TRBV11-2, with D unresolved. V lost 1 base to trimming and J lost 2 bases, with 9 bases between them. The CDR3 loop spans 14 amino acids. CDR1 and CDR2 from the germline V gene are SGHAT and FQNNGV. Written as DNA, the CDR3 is TGTGCCAGCAGCTTAGGTGGCTTGGCCTACGAGCAGTACTTC. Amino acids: CASSLGGLAYEQYF.

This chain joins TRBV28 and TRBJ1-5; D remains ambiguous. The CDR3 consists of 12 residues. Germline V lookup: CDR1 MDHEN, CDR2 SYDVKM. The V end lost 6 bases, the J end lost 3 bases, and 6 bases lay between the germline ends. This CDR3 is CASSPSNQPQHF. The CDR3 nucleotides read TGTGCCAGCAGCCCCTCCAATCAGCCCCAGCATTTT.

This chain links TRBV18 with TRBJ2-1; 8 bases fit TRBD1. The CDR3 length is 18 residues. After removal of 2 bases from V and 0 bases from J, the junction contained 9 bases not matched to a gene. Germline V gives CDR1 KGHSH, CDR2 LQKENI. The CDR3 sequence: CASSPSPGQGLSYNEQFF. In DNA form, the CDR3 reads TGTGCCAGCTCACCATCGCCCGGACAGGGCCTCTCCTACAATGAGCAGTTCTTC.

This CDR3 is CASSVEGWAEAFF. The CDR3 region has the DNA TGTGCCAGCAGTGTGGAGGGGTGGGCTGAAGCTTTCTTT. The rearrangement uses TRBV6-1 and TRBJ1-1, with D maybe TRBD1 (5 bases). The CDR3 has 13 amino acids. V dropped 4 bases and J dropped 6 bases, with 12 bases sitting between them. Germline values: CDR1 MNHNS, CDR2 SASEGT.

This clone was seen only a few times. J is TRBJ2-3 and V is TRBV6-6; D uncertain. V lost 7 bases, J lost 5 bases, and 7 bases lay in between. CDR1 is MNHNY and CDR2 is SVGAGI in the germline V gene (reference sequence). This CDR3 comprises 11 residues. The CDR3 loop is CASTLGDTQYF. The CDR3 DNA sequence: TGTGCCAGCACCCTCGGAGATACGCAGTATTTT.

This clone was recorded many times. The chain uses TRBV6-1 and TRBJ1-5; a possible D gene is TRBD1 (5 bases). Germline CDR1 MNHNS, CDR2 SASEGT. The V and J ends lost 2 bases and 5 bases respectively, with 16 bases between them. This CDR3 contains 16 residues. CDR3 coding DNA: TGTGCCAGCAGTGAAATGGCAGGGCAGGGCGATCAGCCCCAGCATTTT. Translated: CASSEMAGQGDQPQHF.

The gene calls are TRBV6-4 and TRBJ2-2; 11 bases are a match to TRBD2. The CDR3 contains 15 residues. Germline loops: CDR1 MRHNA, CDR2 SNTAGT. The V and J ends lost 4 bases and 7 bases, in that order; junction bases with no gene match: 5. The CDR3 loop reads CASSALAGGVGELFF. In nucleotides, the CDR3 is TGTGCCAGCAGTGCTCTAGCGGGAGGAGTCGGGGAGCTGTTTTTT.

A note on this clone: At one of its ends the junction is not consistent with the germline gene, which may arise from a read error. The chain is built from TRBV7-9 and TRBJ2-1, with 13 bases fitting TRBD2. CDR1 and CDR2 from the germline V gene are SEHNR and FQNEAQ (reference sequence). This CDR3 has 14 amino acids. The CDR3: CASSFTGLAGAGVF. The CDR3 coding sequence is TGTGCCAGCAGCTTCACCGGACTAGCGGGAGCAGGGGTCTTC.

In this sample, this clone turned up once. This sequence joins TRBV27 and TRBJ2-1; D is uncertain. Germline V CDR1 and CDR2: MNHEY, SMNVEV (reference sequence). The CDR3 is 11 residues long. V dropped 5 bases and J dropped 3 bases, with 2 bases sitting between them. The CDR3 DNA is TGTGCCAGCAGTCTCTACAATGAGCAGTTCTTC. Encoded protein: CASSLYNEQFF.

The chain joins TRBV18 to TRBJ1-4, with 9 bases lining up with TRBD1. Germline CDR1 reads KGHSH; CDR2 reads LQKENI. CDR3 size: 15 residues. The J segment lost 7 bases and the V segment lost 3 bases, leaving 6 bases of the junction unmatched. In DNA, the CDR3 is TGTGCCAGCTCACCTCAGGGGGACAGGGCTGAAAAACTGTTTTTT. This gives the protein CASSPQGDRAEKLFF. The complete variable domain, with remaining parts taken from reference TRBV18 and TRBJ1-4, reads NAGVMQNPRHLVRRRGQEARLRCSPMKGHSHVYWYRQLPEEGLKFMVYLQKENIIDESGMPKERFSAEFPKEGPSILRIQQVVRGDSAAYFCASSPQGDRAEKLFFGSGTQLSVL.

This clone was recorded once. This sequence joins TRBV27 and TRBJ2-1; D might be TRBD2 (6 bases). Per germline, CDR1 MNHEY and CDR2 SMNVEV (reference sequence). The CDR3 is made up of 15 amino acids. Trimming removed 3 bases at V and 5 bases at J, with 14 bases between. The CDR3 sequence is CASSFGTPPNNEQFF. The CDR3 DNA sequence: TGTGCCAGCAGTTTCGGGACTCCACCCAACAATGAGCAGTTCTTC.

The CDR3 bases are TGTGCCAGCAAAGGGACAGGGGTTTATGGCTACACCTTC. Protein: CASKGTGVYGYTF. The V and J genes are TRBV25-1 and TRBJ1-2, with TRBD1 matching over 10 bases. Germline CDR1 is MGHDK and CDR2 is SYGVNS. Unmatched junction bases numbered 4, after V lost 7 bases and J lost 5 bases. CDR3 size: 13 residues.